The 5 T cell receptor beta chains listed next were all sequenced from one sample in a study of blood T cell repertoires in COVID-19. The data were produced by immunoSEQ multiplex PCR, yet TCRdb's version contains in-frame clones alone and is incomplete. The sample contains over 250,000 clones, 85% to 90% of which appear only once. Sequenced input: peripheral blood. The receptors were sampled from a woman between 50 and 59 years old with COVID-19, enrolled during active disease.

The V gene is TRBV18, the J gene TRBJ2-6, with 9 bases fitting TRBD1. CDR3 length: 16 amino acids. The V gene end was trimmed by 4 bases and the J gene end by 0 bases; junction bases not matched to a gene: 1. Germline-derived CDR1 and CDR2 are KGHSH and LQKENI. The CDR3 DNA follows: TGTGCCAGCTCACGACAGGGGGTCTCTGGGGCCAACGTCCTGACTTTC. Protein sequence: CASSRQGVSGANVLTF.

V usage is TRBV10-1 and J usage is TRBJ2-3, with TRBD1 matching over 8 bases. CDR1 is WNHNN, CDR2 SYGVQD, per germline (reference sequence). The CDR3 has 13 amino acids. J lost 2 bases, V lost 8 bases, and 3 bases had no gene match. CDR3 DNA sequence: TGCGCCAGCGGGACAGGCTACACAGATACGCAGTATTTT. It translates to CASGTGYTDTQYF.

This chain links TRBV6-6 with TRBJ2-7; 7 bases are shared with TRBD2. Trimming at V came to 6 bases and at J to 0 bases, leaving 8 bases not matched to a gene. CDR1 is MNHNY and CDR2 is SVGAGI in the germline V gene (reference sequence). The CDR3 covers 15 residues. The CDR3 sequence is CASRLPRDYSYEQYF. In nucleotides, the CDR3 is TGTGCCAGCAGGTTACCCCGGGACTACTCCTACGAGCAGTACTTC.

The chain combines TRBV28 with TRBJ2-2, with 9 nucleotides matching TRBD1. The CDR3 runs to 17 residues. Germline V gives CDR1 MDHEN, CDR2 SYDVKM. V was pared by 5 bases and J by 2 bases, with 9 bases of the junction left unmatched. The CDR3 nucleotides read TGTGCCAGCAGTACCGGGACAGGGAAGAGAAACACCGGGGAGCTGTTTTTT. Protein product: CASSTGTGKRNTGELFF. Looking up the rest from reference TRBV28 and TRBJ2-2 gives the full variable domain: DVKVTQSSRYLVKRTGEKVFLECVQDMDHENMFWYRQDPGLGLRLIYFSYDVKMKEKGDIPEGYSVSREKKERFSLILESASTNQTSMYLCASSTGTGKRNTGELFFGEGSRLTVL.

The J gene is TRBJ2-7, the V gene TRBV5-5, with 7 positions matching TRBD2. The CDR3 is 14 residues long. CDR1 is SGHKS, CDR2 YYEKEE, per germline (reference sequence). J gave up 6 bases and V 0 bases, and 6 bases lay outside the gene matches. CDR3 DNA sequence: TGTGCCAGCAGCTTGGGACTAGCTAAAGCCGAGCAGTACTTC. Amino acids: CASSLGLAKAEQYF.